This T cell receptor beta chain is drawn from a study of T-cell reconstitution after alpha-beta-depleted transplantation in children (dated by TCRdb to 2016 to 2018). Broadly, across the study: The study quantitatively tracked T-cell immune reconstitution after TCRalphabeta/CD19-depleted allogeneic hematopoietic cell transplantation in children using TCR repertoire profiling.

Library method: PCR. The sequencer listed for this sample is Illumina HiSeq 2500. Molecular barcoding was employed in the preparation of TCR libraries, with unique molecular identifiers being used to normalize TCRbeta repertoire quantification. In-frame beta chains were kept once TCRdb had trimmed the public reads at Q25 with fastp and called clones with MiXCR. Every distinct CDR3 protein forms one entry, paired with its most common genes and DNA. The sample yields 500,000 to 600,000 distinct CDR3 sequences; about a sixth were counted once. The top ten clonotypes cover 3.3% of the sample. For this clonotype: This receptor's antigen is unknown. Per-nucleotide qualities are absent, and no much larger clonotype sits a single base away.

V is pared back by 5 bases and J by 9 bases, with 17 bases lying between the germline termini. The CDR3, from cysteine to phenylalanine, totals 14 residues. Only the CDR3 part of the read is kept: 42 bases, read in frame from the first base. The sample here was PBMCs from the stem cell graft donor, taken from the stem cell graft. The sequence joins TRBV12-3 or TRBV12-4 to TRBJ1-5; no D gene is confidently identified. This clonotype was sampled from a human donor who donated a stem cell graft to a child with acute lymphoblastic leukemia. The bases are TGTGCCAGCAGTCCGACGGGCCCGAGCGGGCCCCAGCATTTT. This gives the protein CASSPTGPSGPQHF.